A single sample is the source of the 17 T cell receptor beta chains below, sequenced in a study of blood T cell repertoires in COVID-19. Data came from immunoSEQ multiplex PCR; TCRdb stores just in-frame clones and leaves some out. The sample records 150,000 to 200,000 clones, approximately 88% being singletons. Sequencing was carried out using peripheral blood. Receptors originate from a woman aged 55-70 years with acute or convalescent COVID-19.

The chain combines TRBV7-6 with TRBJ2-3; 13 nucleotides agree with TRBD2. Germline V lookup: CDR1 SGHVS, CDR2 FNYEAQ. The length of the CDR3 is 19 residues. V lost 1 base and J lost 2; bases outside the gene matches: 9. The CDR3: CASSLGPTGTSGNTDTQYF. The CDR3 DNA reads TGTGCCAGCAGCTTAGGGCCTACCGGGACTAGCGGGAACACAGATACGCAGTATTTT.

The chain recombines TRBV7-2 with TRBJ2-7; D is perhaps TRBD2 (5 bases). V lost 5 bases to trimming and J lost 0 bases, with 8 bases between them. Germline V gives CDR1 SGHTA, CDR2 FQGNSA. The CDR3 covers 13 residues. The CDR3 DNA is TGTGCCAGCAGCCGGACTGTCTCCTACGAGCAGTACTTC. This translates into CASSRTVSYEQYF.

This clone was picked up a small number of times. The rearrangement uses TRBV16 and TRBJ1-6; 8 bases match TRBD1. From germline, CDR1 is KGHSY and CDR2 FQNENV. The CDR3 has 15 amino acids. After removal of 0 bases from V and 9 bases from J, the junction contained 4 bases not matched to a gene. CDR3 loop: CASSQSGDRPSPLHF. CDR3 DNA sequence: TGTGCCAGCAGCCAATCGGGGGACAGGCCTTCACCCCTCCACTTT.

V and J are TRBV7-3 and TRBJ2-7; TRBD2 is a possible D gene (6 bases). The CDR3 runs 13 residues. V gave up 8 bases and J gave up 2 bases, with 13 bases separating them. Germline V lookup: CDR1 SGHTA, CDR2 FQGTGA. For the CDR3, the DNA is TGTGCCAGCGAGGAGGAGGGCCCCTACGAGCAGTACTTC. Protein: CASEEEGPYEQYF.

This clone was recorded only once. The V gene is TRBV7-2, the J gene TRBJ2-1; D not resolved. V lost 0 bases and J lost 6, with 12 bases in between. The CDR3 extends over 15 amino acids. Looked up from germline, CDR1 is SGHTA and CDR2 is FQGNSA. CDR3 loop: CASSLAWAGTNEQFF. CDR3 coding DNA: TGTGCCAGCAGCTTAGCGTGGGCAGGTACCAATGAGCAGTTCTTC.

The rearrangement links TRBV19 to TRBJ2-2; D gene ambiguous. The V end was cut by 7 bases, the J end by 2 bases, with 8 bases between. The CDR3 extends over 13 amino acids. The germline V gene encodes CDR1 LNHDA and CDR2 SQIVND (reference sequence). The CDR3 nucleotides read TGTGCCAGTACGCAACATAACACCGGGGAGCTGTTTTTT. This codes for CASTQHNTGELFF.

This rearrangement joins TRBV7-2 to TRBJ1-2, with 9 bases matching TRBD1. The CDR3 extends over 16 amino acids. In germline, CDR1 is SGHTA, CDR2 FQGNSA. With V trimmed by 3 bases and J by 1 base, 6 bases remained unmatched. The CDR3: CASSFRGDRDNYGYTF. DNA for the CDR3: TGTGCCAGCAGCTTTCGGGGGGACAGGGATAACTATGGCTACACCTTC.

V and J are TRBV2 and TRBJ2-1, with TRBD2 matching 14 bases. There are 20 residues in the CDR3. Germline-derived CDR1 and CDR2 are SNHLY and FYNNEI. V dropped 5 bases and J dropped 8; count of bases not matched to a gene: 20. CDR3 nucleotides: TGTGCCAGCAGTTCACCGAGGGGACTAGCGGGGGACCGACTGGGGGATGAGCAGTTCTTC. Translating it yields CASSSPRGLAGDRLGDEQFF.

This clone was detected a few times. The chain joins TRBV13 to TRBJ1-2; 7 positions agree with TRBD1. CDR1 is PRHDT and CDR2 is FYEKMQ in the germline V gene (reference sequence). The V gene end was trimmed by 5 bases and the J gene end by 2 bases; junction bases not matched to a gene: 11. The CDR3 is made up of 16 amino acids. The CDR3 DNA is TGTGCCAGCAGCCTCAGACAGGGATGGAGGAACTATGGCTACACCTTC. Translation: CASSLRQGWRNYGYTF.

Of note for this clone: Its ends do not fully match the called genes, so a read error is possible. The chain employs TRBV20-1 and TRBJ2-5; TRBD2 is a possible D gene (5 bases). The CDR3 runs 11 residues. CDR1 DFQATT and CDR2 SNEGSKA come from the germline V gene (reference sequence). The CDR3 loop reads CSASRRTSPDF. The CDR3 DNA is TGCAGTGCTAGTCGGAGGACCTCCCCGGACTTC.

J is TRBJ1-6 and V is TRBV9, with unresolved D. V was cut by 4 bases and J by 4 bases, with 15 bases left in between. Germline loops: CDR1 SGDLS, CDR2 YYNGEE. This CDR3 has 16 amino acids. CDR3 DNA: TGTGCCAGCAGCCCCAGTATGGCGGGTTATAATTCACCCCTCCACTTT. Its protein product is CASSPSMAGYNSPLHF.

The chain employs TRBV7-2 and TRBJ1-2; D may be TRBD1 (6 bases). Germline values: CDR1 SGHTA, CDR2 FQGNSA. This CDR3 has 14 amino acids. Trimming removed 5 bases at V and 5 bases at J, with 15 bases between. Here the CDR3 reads CASSQGQTLYGYTF. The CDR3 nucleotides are TGTGCCAGCAGCCAAGGACAGACGTTATATGGCTACACCTTC.

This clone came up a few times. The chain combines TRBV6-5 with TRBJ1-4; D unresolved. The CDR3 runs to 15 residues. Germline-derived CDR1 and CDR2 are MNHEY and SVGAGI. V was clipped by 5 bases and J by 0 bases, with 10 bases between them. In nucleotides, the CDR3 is TGTGCCAGCAGTCAATTCGGGACAACTAATGAAAAACTGTTTTTT. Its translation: CASSQFGTTNEKLFF.

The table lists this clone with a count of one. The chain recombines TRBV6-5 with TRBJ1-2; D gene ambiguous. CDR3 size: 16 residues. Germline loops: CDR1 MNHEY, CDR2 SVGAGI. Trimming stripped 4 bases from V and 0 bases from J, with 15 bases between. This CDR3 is CASSWAGATANYGYTF. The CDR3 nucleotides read TGTGCCAGCAGTTGGGCTGGCGCTACTGCTAACTATGGCTACACCTTC.

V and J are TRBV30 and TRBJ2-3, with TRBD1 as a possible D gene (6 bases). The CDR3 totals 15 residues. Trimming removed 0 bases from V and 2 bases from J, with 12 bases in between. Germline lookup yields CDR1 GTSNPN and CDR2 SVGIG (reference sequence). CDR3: CAWSVGQSDTDTQYF. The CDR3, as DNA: TGTGCCTGGAGTGTCGGACAGTCCGACACAGATACGCAGTATTTT.

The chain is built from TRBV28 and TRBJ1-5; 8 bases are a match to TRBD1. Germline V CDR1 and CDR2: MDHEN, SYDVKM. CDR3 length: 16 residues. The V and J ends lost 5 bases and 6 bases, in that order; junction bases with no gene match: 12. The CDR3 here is CASSTVGQGGRQPQHF. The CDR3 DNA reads TGTGCCAGCAGTACCGTCGGACAGGGTGGTCGTCAGCCCCAGCATTTT.

The CDR3 here is CASRTGVHEKLFF. CDR3 DNA sequence: TGTGCCAGCAGAACAGGGGTACATGAAAAACTGTTTTTT. V gene TRBV27 combines with J gene TRBJ1-4; TRBD1 matches 7 bases. The CDR3 loop spans 13 amino acids. Germline values: CDR1 MNHEY, CDR2 SMNVEV (reference sequence). The V and J ends lost 6 bases and 6 bases, in that order; junction bases with no gene match: 4.